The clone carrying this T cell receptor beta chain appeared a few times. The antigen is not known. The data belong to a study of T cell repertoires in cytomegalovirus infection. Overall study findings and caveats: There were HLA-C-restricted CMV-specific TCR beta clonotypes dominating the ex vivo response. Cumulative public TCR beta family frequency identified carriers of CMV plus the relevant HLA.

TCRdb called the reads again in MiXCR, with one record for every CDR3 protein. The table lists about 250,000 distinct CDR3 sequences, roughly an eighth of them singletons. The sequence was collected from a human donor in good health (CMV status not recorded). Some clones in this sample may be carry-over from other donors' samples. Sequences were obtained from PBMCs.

Here the CDR3 DNA reads TGCAGCGTTGAAGTTATAGGAGGCACCGGGGAGCTGTTTTTT. This translates into CSVEVIGGTGELFF. The gene calls are TRBV29-1 and TRBJ2-2; possibly TRBD2 for D (5 bases). This CDR3 contains 14 residues. The V and J ends lost 1 base and 4 bases respectively, with 10 bases between them. Germline V lookup: CDR1 SQVTM, CDR2 ANQGSEA.